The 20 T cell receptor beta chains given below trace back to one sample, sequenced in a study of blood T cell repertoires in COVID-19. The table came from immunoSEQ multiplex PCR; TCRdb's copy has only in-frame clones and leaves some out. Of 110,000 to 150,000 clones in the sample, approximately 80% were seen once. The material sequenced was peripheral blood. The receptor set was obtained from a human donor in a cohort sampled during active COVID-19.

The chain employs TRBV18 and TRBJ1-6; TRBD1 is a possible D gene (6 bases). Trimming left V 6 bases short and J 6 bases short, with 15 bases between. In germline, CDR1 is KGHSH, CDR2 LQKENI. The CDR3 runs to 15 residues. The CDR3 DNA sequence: TGTGCCAGCTCGCTCAGGGGAGAGGCTAATTCACCCCTCCACTTT. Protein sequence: CASSLRGEANSPLHF. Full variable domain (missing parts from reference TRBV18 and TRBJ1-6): NAGVMQNPRHLVRRRGQEARLRCSPMKGHSHVYWYRQLPEEGLKFMVYLQKENIIDESGMPKERFSAEFPKEGPSILRIQQVVRGDSAAYFCASSLRGEANSPLHFGNGTRLTVT.

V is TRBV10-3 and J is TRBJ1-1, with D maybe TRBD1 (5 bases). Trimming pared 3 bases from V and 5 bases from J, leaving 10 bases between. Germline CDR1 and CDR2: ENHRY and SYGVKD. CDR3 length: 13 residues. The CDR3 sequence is CAISDFGGTEAFF. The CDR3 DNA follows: TGTGCCATCAGTGACTTCGGGGGGACTGAAGCTTTCTTT.

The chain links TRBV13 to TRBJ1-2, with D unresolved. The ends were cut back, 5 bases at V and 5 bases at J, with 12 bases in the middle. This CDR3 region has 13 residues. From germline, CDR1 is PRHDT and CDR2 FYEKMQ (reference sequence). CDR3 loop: CASSPAGSYGYTF. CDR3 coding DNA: TGTGCCAGCAGCCCCGCGGGATCGTATGGCTACACCTTC.

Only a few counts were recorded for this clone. CDR3 sequence reads: CASSRSGGSEQFF. CDR3 coding DNA: TGTGCCAGCAGCCGTAGCGGGGGGTCTGAGCAGTTCTTC. The chain is built from TRBV12-3 or TRBV12-4 and TRBJ2-1; 10 bases are shared with TRBD2. The CDR3 length is 13 residues. With V trimmed by 6 bases and J by 9 bases, 5 bases remained unmatched.

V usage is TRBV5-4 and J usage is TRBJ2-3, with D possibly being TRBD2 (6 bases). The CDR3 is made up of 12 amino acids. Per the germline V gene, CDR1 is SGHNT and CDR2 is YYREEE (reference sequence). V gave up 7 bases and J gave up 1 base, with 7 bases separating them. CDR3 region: CASGTGTDTQYF. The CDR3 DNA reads TGTGCCAGCGGGACTGGCACAGATACGCAGTATTTT.

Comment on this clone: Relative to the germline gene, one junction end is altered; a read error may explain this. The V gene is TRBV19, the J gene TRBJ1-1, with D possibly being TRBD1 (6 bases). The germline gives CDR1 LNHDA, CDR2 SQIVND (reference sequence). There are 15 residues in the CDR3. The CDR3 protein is CASSMQGFLNSEAFF. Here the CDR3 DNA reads TGTGCCAGTAGTATGCAGGGGTTCCTGAACAGTGAAGCTTTCTTT.

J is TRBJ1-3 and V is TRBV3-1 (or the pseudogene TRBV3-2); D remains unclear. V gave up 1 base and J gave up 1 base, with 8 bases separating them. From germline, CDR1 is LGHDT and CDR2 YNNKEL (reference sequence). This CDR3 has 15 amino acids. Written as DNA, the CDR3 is TGTGCCAGCAGCCAAGGTCAGACATCTGGAAACACCATATATTTT. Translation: CASSQGQTSGNTIYF.

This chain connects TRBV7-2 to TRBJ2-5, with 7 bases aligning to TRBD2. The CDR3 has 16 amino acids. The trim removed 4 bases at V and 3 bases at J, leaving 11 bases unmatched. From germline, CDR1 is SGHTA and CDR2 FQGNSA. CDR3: CASSSGVFAGEETQYF. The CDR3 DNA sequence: TGTGCCAGCAGCTCCGGCGTTTTCGCGGGAGAAGAGACCCAGTACTTC.

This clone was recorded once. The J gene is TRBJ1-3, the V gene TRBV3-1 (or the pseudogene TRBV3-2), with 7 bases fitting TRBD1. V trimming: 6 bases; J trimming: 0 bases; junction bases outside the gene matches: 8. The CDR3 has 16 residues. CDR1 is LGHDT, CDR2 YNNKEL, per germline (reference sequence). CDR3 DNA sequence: TGTGCCAGCAGTGAGGTGTCAGGGGGCTCTGGAAACACCATATATTTT. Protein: CASSEVSGGSGNTIYF.

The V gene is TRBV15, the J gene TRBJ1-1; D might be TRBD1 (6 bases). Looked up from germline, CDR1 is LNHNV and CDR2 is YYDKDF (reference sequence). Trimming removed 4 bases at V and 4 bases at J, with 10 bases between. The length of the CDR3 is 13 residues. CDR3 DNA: TGTGCCACCAGCACAACAGGGTCCACTGAAGCTTTCTTT. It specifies CATSTTGSTEAFF.

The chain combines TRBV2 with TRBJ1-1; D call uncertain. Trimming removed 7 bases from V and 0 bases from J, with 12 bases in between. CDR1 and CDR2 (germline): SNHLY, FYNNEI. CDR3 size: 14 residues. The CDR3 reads CASKSSLMNTEAFF. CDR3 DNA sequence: TGTGCCAGCAAATCGAGTCTCATGAACACTGAAGCTTTCTTT.

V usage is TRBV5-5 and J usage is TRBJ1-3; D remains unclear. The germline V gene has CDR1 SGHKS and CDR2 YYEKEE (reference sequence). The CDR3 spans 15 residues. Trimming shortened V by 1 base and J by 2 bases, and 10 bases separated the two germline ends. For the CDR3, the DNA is TGTGCCAGCAGCTTGCGAGGGCAGGCTGGAAACACCATATATTTT. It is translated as CASSLRGQAGNTIYF.

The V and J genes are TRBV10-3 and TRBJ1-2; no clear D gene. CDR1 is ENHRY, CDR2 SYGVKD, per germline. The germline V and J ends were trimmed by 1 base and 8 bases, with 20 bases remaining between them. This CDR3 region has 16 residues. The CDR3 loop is CAISEWGSRQEEGYTF. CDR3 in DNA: TGTGCCATCAGTGAGTGGGGAAGTCGGCAGGAGGAGGGCTACACCTTC.

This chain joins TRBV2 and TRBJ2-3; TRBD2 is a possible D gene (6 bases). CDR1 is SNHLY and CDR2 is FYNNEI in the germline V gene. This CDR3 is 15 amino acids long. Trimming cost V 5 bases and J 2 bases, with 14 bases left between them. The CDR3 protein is CASSSNSGSTDTQYF. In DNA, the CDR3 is TGTGCCAGCAGTAGCAATAGCGGTTCCACAGATACGCAGTATTTT.

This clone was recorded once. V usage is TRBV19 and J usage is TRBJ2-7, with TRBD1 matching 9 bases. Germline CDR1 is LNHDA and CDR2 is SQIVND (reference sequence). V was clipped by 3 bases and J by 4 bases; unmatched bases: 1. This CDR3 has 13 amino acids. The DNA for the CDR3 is TGTGCCAGTAGTATGACAGGGGGGTACGAGCAGTACTTC. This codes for CASSMTGGYEQYF. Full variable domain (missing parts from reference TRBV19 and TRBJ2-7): DGGITQSPKYLFRKEGQNVTLSCEQNLNHDAMYWYRQDPGQGLRLIYYSQIVNDFQKGDIAEGYSVSREKKESFPLTVTSAQKNPTAFYLCASSMTGGYEQYFGPGTRLTVT.

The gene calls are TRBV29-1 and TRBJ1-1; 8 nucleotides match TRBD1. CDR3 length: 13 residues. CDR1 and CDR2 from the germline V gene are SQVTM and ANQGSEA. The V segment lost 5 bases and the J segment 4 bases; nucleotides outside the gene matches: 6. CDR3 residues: CSVYHDRGTEAFF. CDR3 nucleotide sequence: TGCAGCGTTTATCACGACAGGGGCACTGAAGCTTTCTTT.

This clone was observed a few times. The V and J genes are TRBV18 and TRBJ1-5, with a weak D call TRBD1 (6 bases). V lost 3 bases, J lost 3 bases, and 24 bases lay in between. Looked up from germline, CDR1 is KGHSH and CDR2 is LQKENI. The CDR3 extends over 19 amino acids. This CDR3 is CASSPAPARGRGDNQPQHF. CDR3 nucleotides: TGTGCCAGCTCACCGGCCCCCGCGAGAGGGAGGGGGGACAATCAGCCCCAGCATTTT. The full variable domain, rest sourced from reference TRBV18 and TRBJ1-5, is NAGVMQNPRHLVRRRGQEARLRCSPMKGHSHVYWYRQLPEEGLKFMVYLQKENIIDESGMPKERFSAEFPKEGPSILRIQQVVRGDSAAYFCASSPAPARGRGDNQPQHFGDGTRLSIL.

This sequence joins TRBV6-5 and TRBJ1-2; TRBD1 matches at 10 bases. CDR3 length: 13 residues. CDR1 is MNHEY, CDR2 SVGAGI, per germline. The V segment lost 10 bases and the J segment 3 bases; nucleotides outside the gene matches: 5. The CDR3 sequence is CAIPGQGYYGYTF. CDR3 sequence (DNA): TGTGCCATCCCGGGACAGGGGTACTATGGCTACACCTTC.

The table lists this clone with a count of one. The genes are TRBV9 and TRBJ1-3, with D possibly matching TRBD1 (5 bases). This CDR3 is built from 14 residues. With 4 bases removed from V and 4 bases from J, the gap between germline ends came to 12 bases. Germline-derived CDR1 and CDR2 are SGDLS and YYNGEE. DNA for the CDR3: TGTGCCAGCAGCCCCCGGACAACCGGAAACACCATATATTTT. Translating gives CASSPRTTGNTIYF.

For the CDR3, the DNA is TGTGCCAGCAGCCAATCTGGGGCATACAATGAGCAGTTCTTC. It encodes CASSQSGAYNEQFF. The rearrangement uses TRBV11-2 and TRBJ2-1; weak D call: TRBD1 (5 bases). Per the germline V gene, CDR1 is SGHAT and CDR2 is FQNNGV. Between the trimmed V and J ends, which lost 5 bases and 4 bases, there was a span of 12 bases. The CDR3 consists of 14 residues.